This T cell receptor beta chain stems from a study of HIV-infected patients and healthy controls. About 550 ng RNA was reverse transcribed with alpha and beta constant-region primers. Each of the alpha and beta chains got its own library through chain-specific third strand synthesis with indices. From the 5' RACE reads, TCRdb called clonotypes with MiXCR, one entry per CDR3 protein. Among some 4,600 distinct CDR3 sequences listed, roughly 8.3% were seen once. The repertoire came from unfractionated whole blood and reflected all unsorted peripheral T cells. Donors were HIV-infected adults who had not yet started antiretroviral therapy but were about to begin. V lost 6 bases, J lost 7 bases, and 11 bases stayed unmatched. The germline V gene encodes CDR1 SQVTM and CDR2 ANQGSEA. The CDR3 contains 13 residues.

The clonotype originates from an adult with HIV infection. The sequenced sample was blood, obtained before antiretroviral therapy. The chain combines TRBV29-1 with TRBJ2-5, with 7 bases aligning to TRBD1. As DNA, the CDR3 is TGCAGCGTGAACCGGGACAGCCTGGGGACCCAGTACTTC. It encodes CSVNRDSLGTQYF.